These 19 T cell receptor beta chains originate from one sample sequenced in a study of T cell responses to AZD1222 COVID-19 vaccine (dated by TCRdb to about 2021). The library came from the immunoSEQ multiplex PCR assay. As stored in TCRdb, this immuneACCESS dataset retains in-frame rearrangements with V and J assigned. A fraction of the clones does not appear; measured against another copy, unresolved V genes explain less than half of the discrepancy, and the remainder lacks a known reason. The sample profile shows 120,000 or so clones; about 89% of them were found once. The leading ten clones occupy around 1.5% of the sample. The time point label of this sample denotes: baseline before first vaccination. Sequencing was performed on peripheral blood, taken on day 0 of AZD1222 vaccination. These receptors originate from an adult in good health.

The gene calls are TRBV5-1 and TRBJ2-7, with 8 bases aligning to TRBD1. In germline, CDR1 is SGHRS, CDR2 YFSETQ. V shed 4 bases, J shed 3 bases, and the junction held 3 bases outside the gene matches. CDR3 length: 13 residues. CDR3 protein: CASSNGQGYEQYF. The DNA of the CDR3 is TGCGCCAGCAGCAACGGACAGGGCTACGAGCAGTACTTC.

For this clone: At the DNA level, this CDR3 is encoded by other sequences in the same sample as well. The rearrangement uses TRBV5-1 and TRBJ1-1; the D is unclear. Trimming removed 0 bases at V and 3 bases at J, with 6 bases between. Germline V lookup: CDR1 SGHRS, CDR2 YFSETQ. The CDR3 totals 13 residues. The CDR3 reads CASSLAVDTEAFF. The CDR3 DNA reads as TGCGCCAGCAGCTTGGCCGTGGACACTGAAGCTTTCTTT.

This chain links TRBV9 with TRBJ1-1; D gene ambiguous. This CDR3 comprises 14 residues. V lost 2 bases and J lost 4, with 12 bases in between. CDR1 SGDLS and CDR2 YYNGEE come from the germline V gene. The CDR3 nucleotides are TGTGCCAGCAGCGTCTCGGACCTGGGCACTGAAGCTTTCTTT. Translation: CASSVSDLGTEAFF.

V gene TRBV9 combines with J gene TRBJ1-2; 7 nucleotides match TRBD1. The ends lost 3 bases at V and 5 bases at J; junction bases unmatched: 7. Germline CDR1 and CDR2: SGDLS and YYNGEE. This CDR3 is 14 amino acids long. As DNA, the CDR3 is TGTGCCAGCAGCGGTTACAGGGGCACATATGGCTACACCTTC. Translated: CASSGYRGTYGYTF.

This chain uses TRBV4-3 with TRBJ2-5; TRBD1 matches 9 bases. V lost 0 bases and J lost 5; bases outside the gene matches: 4. The CDR3 has 15 residues. CDR1 LGHNA and CDR2 YSLEER come from the germline V gene. The CDR3 is CASSQDGTGKETQYF. The CDR3 DNA reads as TGCGCCAGCAGCCAAGACGGGACAGGGAAGGAGACCCAGTACTTC.

The rearrangement uses TRBV14 and TRBJ2-7; D is possibly TRBD2 (5 bases). CDR1 and CDR2 from the germline V gene are SGHDN and FVKESK. V was clipped by 0 bases and J by 2 bases, with 11 bases between them. The CDR3 has 15 residues. CDR3 protein: CASSQDEGRTYEQYF. The CDR3 nucleotides are TGTGCCAGCAGCCAAGATGAGGGCAGAACCTACGAGCAGTACTTC.

The chain joins TRBV6-5 to TRBJ2-1, with 13 bases aligning to TRBD2. CDR1 and CDR2 from the germline V gene are MNHEY and SVGAGI. With 6 bases clipped from V and 4 bases from J, the junction kept 3 bases outside the gene matches. The CDR3 has 15 amino acids. CDR3 nucleotide sequence: TGTGCCAGCAGACTAGCGGGAGGGATATACAATGAGCAGTTCTTC. As protein: CASRLAGGIYNEQFF.

The chain links TRBV7-8 to TRBJ1-1, with D possibly matching TRBD1 (6 bases). Looked up from germline, CDR1 is SGHVS and CDR2 is FQNEAQ. This CDR3 has 14 amino acids. Deletions cut 4 bases from V and 0 bases from J, with 9 bases between. The CDR3 nucleotides read TGTGCCAGCAGCTCGCGGACAGTGAACACTGAAGCTTTCTTT. This codes for CASSSRTVNTEAFF. The entire variable domain, with the rest obtained from reference TRBV7-8 and TRBJ1-1, is as follows: GAGVSQSPRYKVAKRGQDVALRCDPISGHVSLFWYQQALGQGPEFLTYFQNEAQLDKSGLPSDRFFAERPEGSVSTLKIQRTQQEDSAVYLCASSSRTVNTEAFFGQGTRLTVV.

The V and J genes are TRBV28 and TRBJ2-4; 7 nucleotides match TRBD1. The CDR3 contains 15 residues. Germline CDR1 is MDHEN and CDR2 is SYDVKM. Germline trimming cut 5 bases from V and 1 base from J; bases unmatched to any gene: 5. The CDR3 bases are TGTGCCAGCAGTGTCTACAGGGGTGCCAAAAACATTCAGTACTTC. Its translation is CASSVYRGAKNIQYF.

The chain carries TRBV2 and TRBJ2-7; 8 bases line up with TRBD1. Germline V CDR1 and CDR2: SNHLY, FYNNEI. The CDR3 is made up of 14 amino acids. With V trimmed by 2 bases and J by 2 bases, 2 bases remained unmatched. As DNA, the CDR3 is TGTGCCAGCAGTGAAAGGACAGGGACCTACGAGCAGTACTTC. This codes for CASSERTGTYEQYF. The complete variable domain, with remaining parts taken from reference TRBV2 and TRBJ2-7, reads EPEVTQTPSHQVTQMGQEVILRCVPISNHLYFYWYRQILGQKVEFLVSFYNNEISEKSEIFDDQFSVERPDGSNFTLKIRSTKLEDSAMYFCASSERTGTYEQYFGPGTRLTVT.

This rearrangement joins TRBV4-3 to TRBJ2-1, with D perhaps matching TRBD2 (7 bases). This CDR3 is 18 amino acids long. Per germline, CDR1 LGHNA and CDR2 YSLEER. With 1 base removed from V and 0 bases from J, the gap between germline ends came to 16 bases. The CDR3 spells CASSQGGGGPFSYNEQFF. The CDR3, as DNA: TGCGCCAGCAGCCAAGGAGGGGGGGGACCATTCTCCTACAATGAGCAGTTCTTC.

CDR3 nucleotides: TGTGCCAGCAGCTTACTCAGTAGCGGAATATTCTACAATGAGCAGTTCTTC. Translated, it gives CASSLLSSGIFYNEQFF. The V call is TRBV7-3, the J call TRBJ2-1; maybe TRBD2 (6 bases). Trimming left V 2 bases short and J 3 bases short, with 17 bases between. This CDR3 contains 17 residues. Germline-derived CDR1 and CDR2 are SGHTA and FQGTGA.

V usage is TRBV4-1 and J usage is TRBJ1-5; D uncertain. Germline V gene lookup returns CDR1 MGHRA and CDR2 YSYEKL. Trimming left V 1 base short and J 3 bases short, with 13 bases between. The CDR3 length is 16 residues. The CDR3 bases are TGCGCCAGCAGCCAAGTGACATTCGGGCCCAATCAGCCCCAGCATTTT. Translation gives CASSQVTFGPNQPQHF.

This chain links TRBV19 with TRBJ1-5; D is unresolved. V lost 3 bases and J 3 bases, leaving 15 bases between the germline ends. This CDR3 has 16 amino acids. The germline CDR1 and CDR2 sequences are LNHDA and SQIVND (reference sequence). The CDR3 spells CASSIGSSRANQPQHF. The CDR3 DNA sequence: TGTGCCAGTAGTATCGGGAGCTCTCGGGCCAATCAGCCCCAGCATTTT.

The chain is built from TRBV28 and TRBJ1-6; the D gene is possibly TRBD1 (5 bases). The germline V gene has CDR1 MDHEN and CDR2 SYDVKM. The V end lost 2 bases, the J end lost 11 bases, and 10 bases lay between the germline ends. The CDR3 contains 13 residues. CDR3 protein: CASSLGDPAPLHF. CDR3 coding DNA: TGTGCCAGCAGTTTAGGGGACCCGGCACCCCTCCACTTT. The variable domain in full, with the rest retrieved from reference TRBV28 and TRBJ1-6, is DVKVTQSSRYLVKRTGEKVFLECVQDMDHENMFWYRQDPGLGLRLIYFSYDVKMKEKGDIPEGYSVSREKKERFSLILESASTNQTSMYLCASSLGDPAPLHFGNGTRLTVT.

The J gene is TRBJ2-6, the V gene TRBV14; no clear D gene. CDR1 SGHDN and CDR2 FVKESK come from the germline V gene. CDR3 length: 15 residues. Trimming took 4 bases from V and 3 from J, leaving 10 bases between them. For the CDR3, the DNA is TGTGCCAGCAGCCCGGCGGTGGGTGGGGCCAACGTCCTGACTTTC. Translating gives CASSPAVGGANVLTF.

This clone appeared a few times. The chain couples TRBV7-3 to TRBJ1-6; the match to TRBD1 covers 7 bases. CDR1 is SGHTA, CDR2 FQGTGA, per germline. V lost 1 base to trimming and J lost 8 bases; unmatched junction nucleotides: 2. The CDR3 totals 14 residues. The CDR3 sequence is CASSLSTGDSPLHF. Written as DNA, the CDR3 is TGTGCCAGCAGCTTAAGCACAGGGGATTCACCCCTCCACTTT.

The chain carries TRBV18 and TRBJ2-7; 9 bases are shared with TRBD2. V shed 4 bases, J shed 0 bases, and the junction held 7 bases outside the gene matches. This CDR3 region has 16 residues. Germline CDR1 is KGHSH and CDR2 is LQKENI. The CDR3: CASSHTGTSRSYEQYF. In nucleotides, the CDR3 is TGTGCCAGCTCACATACTGGGACTAGCCGCTCCTACGAGCAGTACTTC.

This chain links TRBV9 with TRBJ1-3; D not resolved. The germline gives CDR1 SGDLS, CDR2 YYNGEE. Deletions cut 0 bases from V and 1 base from J, with 8 bases between. This CDR3 has 15 amino acids. CDR3 nucleotides: TGTGCCAGCAGCGTAGGCGGCCTGTCTGGAAACACCATATATTTT. Residues: CASSVGGLSGNTIYF.